The 21 T cell receptor beta chains given below trace back to one sample, sequenced in a study of early T cells in non-severe SARS-CoV-2 infection. TCRdb itself ran the 5' RACE reads through MiXCR, one entry per CDR3 protein. The sample includes about 80,000 distinct CDR3 sequences, about 6% seen only once; the top ten take about 8%. The sample consisted of whole blood. These receptor sequences come from an adult who was a healthcare worker with PCR-confirmed SARS-CoV-2 infection or an uninfected control (not recorded which).

This clonotype was seen repeatedly, ten times or more. The rearrangement links TRBV19 to TRBJ1-5; D call uncertain. This CDR3 has 12 amino acids. V was pared by 3 bases and J by 2 bases, with 2 bases between. CDR1 is LNHDA and CDR2 is SQIVND in the germline V gene (reference sequence). CDR3 DNA sequence: TGTGCCAGTAGTATCGGCAATCAGCCCCAGCATTTT. Translation: CASSIGNQPQHF. The whole variable domain, filled in from reference TRBV19 and TRBJ1-5, reads DGGITQSPKYLFRKEGQNVTLSCEQNLNHDAMYWYRQDPGQGLRLIYYSQIVNDFQKGDIAEGYSVSREKKESFPLTVTSAQKNPTAFYLCASSIGNQPQHFGDGTRLSIL.

This clonotype was detected a few times. This chain links TRBV28 with TRBJ1-6; D not resolved. There are 16 residues in the CDR3. Germline values: CDR1 MDHEN, CDR2 SYDVKM. Trimming took off 2 bases at V and 3 bases at J, with 11 bases between the two ends. The DNA of the CDR3 is TGTGCCAGCAGTTTAATTAGCGGGAACTATAATTCACCCCTCCACTTT. It is translated as CASSLISGNYNSPLHF.

This chain connects TRBV3-1 to TRBJ2-3; 9 positions agree with TRBD2. J gave up 0 bases and V 4 bases, and 2 bases lay outside the gene matches. The CDR3 spans 15 residues. The germline V gene encodes CDR1 LGHDT and CDR2 YNNKEL (reference sequence). The CDR3 DNA is TGTGCCAGCAGCCGCCTAGCGGGGAGCACAGATACGCAGTATTTT. Protein: CASSRLAGSTDTQYF.

This clonotype occurred many times. The J gene is TRBJ1-2, the V gene TRBV20-1, with no clear D. Germline CDR1 is DFQATT and CDR2 is SNEGSKA (reference sequence). V lost 3 bases and J lost 4, with 15 bases in between. This CDR3 is built from 14 residues. The CDR3: CSARAGWSGYGYTF. CDR3 DNA: TGCAGTGCTAGGGCCGGATGGTCGGGCTATGGCTACACCTTC.

This clonotype was counted between two and nine times. This chain uses TRBV11-2 with TRBJ1-1; possibly TRBD1 for D (5 bases). CDR1 SGHAT and CDR2 FQNNGV come from the germline V gene. The CDR3 is made up of 15 amino acids. V was pared by 3 bases and J by 2 bases, with 13 bases between. Here the CDR3 reads CASSLGGRANTEAFF. The CDR3 DNA follows: TGTGCCAGCAGCTTGGGAGGCAGGGCTAACACTGAAGCTTTCTTT.

This clonotype showed up many times. This chain links TRBV6-2 or TRBV6-3 with TRBJ1-4, with D possibly being TRBD1 (6 bases). The CDR3 is 14 residues long. From germline, CDR1 is MNHEY and CDR2 SVGEGT. V shed 6 bases and J shed 3 bases, with 11 bases lying between them. The CDR3 loop reads CASSPGQSNEKLFF. The CDR3 nucleotides are TGTGCCAGCAGCCCGGGACAATCTAATGAAAAACTGTTTTTT.

This clonotype was detected many times. The gene calls are TRBV12-5 and TRBJ2-4; 7 bases map to TRBD2. The CDR3 is made up of 19 amino acids. Germline V gene lookup returns CDR1 LGHNT and CDR2 FRNRAP. V gave up 2 bases and J gave up 0 bases; unmatched junction bases: 13. CDR3 amino acids: CASGLIPGLSPLAKNIQYF. CDR3 bases: TGTGCTAGTGGTTTGATACCGGGACTATCCCCTCTAGCCAAAAACATTCAGTACTTC.

This clonotype came up a few times. The V and J genes are TRBV5-4 and TRBJ1-2; D gene ambiguous. The CDR3 consists of 14 residues. CDR1 is SGHNT, CDR2 YYREEE, per germline (reference sequence). The V and J ends lost 6 bases and 0 bases respectively, with 12 bases between them. CDR3 sequence: CASTSQATNYGYTF. The CDR3 nucleotides are TGTGCCAGCACCTCCCAGGCAACTAACTATGGCTACACCTTC. The full variable domain, its missing parts supplied by reference TRBV5-4 and TRBJ1-2, is ETGVTQSPTHLIKTRGQQVTLRCSSQSGHNTVSWYQQALGQGPQFIFQYYREEENGRGNFPPRFSGLQFPNYSSELNVNALELDDSALYLCASTSQATNYGYTFGSGTRLTVV.

This clonotype occurred many times. The rearrangement uses TRBV10-3 and TRBJ2-5, with a possible D match to TRBD1 (5 bases). The CDR3 length is 15 residues. The ends were cut back, 0 bases at V and 4 bases at J, with 12 bases in the middle. Germline V gene sequence: CDR1 ENHRY, CDR2 SYGVKD. The CDR3 region is CAISESGRAIETQYF. The CDR3 coding sequence is TGTGCCATCAGTGAGTCGGGGCGCGCGATAGAGACCCAGTACTTC.

The chain is built from TRBV5-4 and TRBJ2-1; the D gene is possibly TRBD2 (5 bases). CDR3 length: 15 residues. V shed 4 bases and J shed 3 bases, with 14 bases lying between them. The germline V gene has CDR1 SGHNT and CDR2 YYREEE (reference sequence). The DNA for the CDR3 is TGTGCCAGCAGCCCGGGATCCCAGGTCTACAATGAGCAGTTCTTC. It yields the protein CASSPGSQVYNEQFF.

In its sample, this clonotype was seen many times. The chain combines TRBV24-1 with TRBJ2-7; 7 bases align to TRBD1. This CDR3 contains 11 residues. The trim removed 7 bases at V and 6 bases at J, leaving 2 bases unmatched. CDR1 and CDR2 (germline): KGHDR, SFDVKD. The CDR3 is CATRQGFEQYF. CDR3 nucleotide sequence: TGTGCCACCAGACAGGGGTTCGAGCAGTACTTC.

This clonotype was seen repeatedly, ten times or more. Written as DNA, the CDR3 is TGTGCCAGCAGTGAGGGGGCCAGCTCTGGAAACACCATATATTTT. It encodes CASSEGASSGNTIYF. J is TRBJ1-3 and V is TRBV25-1, with D possibly TRBD1 on 6 matching bases. This CDR3 is built from 15 residues. V was trimmed by 3 bases and J by 0 bases, leaving 9 bases between them. Germline CDR1 MGHDK, CDR2 SYGVNS.

This clonotype appeared a few times. V is TRBV10-3 and J is TRBJ1-6, with D possibly matching TRBD1 (6 bases). The germline CDR1 and CDR2 sequences are ENHRY and SYGVKD. CDR3 length: 13 residues. The V end lost 7 bases, the J end lost 7 bases, and 11 bases lay between the germline ends. The CDR3 coding sequence is TGTGCCATCAATCAGGGGCAAAATTCACCCCTCCACTTT. It is translated as CAINQGQNSPLHF.

The rearrangement links TRBV11-2 to TRBJ2-1, with TRBD2 identical over 14 bases. V shed 5 bases, J shed 7 bases, and the junction held 10 bases outside the gene matches. Germline CDR1 reads SGHAT; CDR2 reads FQNNGV. The CDR3 extends over 17 amino acids. This chain's CDR3 is CASSLRTSGGTGNEQFF. The CDR3 bases are TGTGCCAGCAGCCTCCGGACTAGCGGGGGGACAGGAAATGAGCAGTTCTTC.

On this clonotype: At one of its ends the junction is not consistent with the germline gene, which may arise from a read error. V usage is TRBV20-1 and J usage is TRBJ2-1; 7 bases line up with TRBD2. The CDR3 has 16 residues. Germline V gives CDR1 DFQATT, CDR2 SNEGSKA (reference sequence). The CDR3 loop is CSAPNPLALTYNEHFF. In nucleotides, the CDR3 is TGCAGTGCCCCTAACCCACTAGCGTTGACCTACAATGAGCACTTCTTC.

This clonotype has just a few counts. The CDR3 DNA reads TGTGCCAGCAGCTTGGCCGGTCGGGGTGAGGGTACCACTCTAGCCAAAAACATTCAGTACTTC. Residues: CASSLAGRGEGTTLAKNIQYF. V is TRBV7-8 and J is TRBJ2-4, with D possibly matching TRBD2 (5 bases). The V gene's germline CDR1 is SGHVS and CDR2 FQNEAQ. V lost 3 bases and J lost 0, with 27 bases in between. The CDR3 runs to 21 residues. The full variable domain, completed using reference TRBV7-8 and TRBJ2-4, is GAGVSQSPRYKVAKRGQDVALRCDPISGHVSLFWYQQALGQGPEFLTYFQNEAQLDKSGLPSDRFFAERPEGSVSTLKIQRTQQEDSAVYLCASSLAGRGEGTTLAKNIQYFGAGTRLSVL.

At least ten counts were recorded for this clonotype. The rearrangement joins TRBV7-2 to TRBJ1-5, with D unclear. V lost 0 bases, J lost 6 bases, and 12 bases lay in between. Germline CDR1 reads SGHTA; CDR2 reads FQGNSA. CDR3 length: 15 amino acids. CDR3 in amino acids: CASSLAVGEGQPQHF. The CDR3 nucleotides are TGTGCCAGCAGCTTAGCGGTCGGGGAGGGTCAGCCCCAGCATTTT.

This clonotype was observed at least ten times. The chain employs TRBV5-1 and TRBJ2-2; possible D gene TRBD1, 5 bases. The CDR3 totals 16 residues. Looked up from germline, CDR1 is SGHRS and CDR2 is YFSETQ. Trimming left V 4 bases short and J 5 bases short, with 18 bases between. Here the CDR3 DNA reads TGCGCCAGCAGCCCCACCCCAGGGTCCCGGACCGGGGAGCTGTTTTTT. Its protein is CASSPTPGSRTGELFF.

The V call is TRBV12-3 or TRBV12-4, the J call TRBJ1-1; possible D gene TRBD1, 5 bases. Trimming removed 2 bases from V and 4 bases from J, with 11 bases in between. This CDR3 spans 14 amino acids. The CDR3 here is CASSLLDDSTEAFF. The CDR3 region has the DNA TGTGCCAGCAGTTTATTGGATGACAGCACTGAAGCTTTCTTT.

Only a few counts were recorded for this clonotype. The chain has TRBV18 and TRBJ1-2, with D maybe TRBD1 (5 bases). Germline-derived CDR1 and CDR2 are KGHSH and LQKENI. The V end lost 2 bases, the J end lost 2 bases, and 15 bases lay between the germline ends. The CDR3 has 16 residues. CDR3 nucleotide sequence: TGTGCCAGCTCACCAGACAGTGCGGGTAGAAACTATGGCTACACCTTC. It specifies CASSPDSAGRNYGYTF.

This clonotype was seen a few times. The chain uses TRBV18 and TRBJ1-1; a possible D gene is TRBD1 (5 bases). Looked up from germline, CDR1 is KGHSH and CDR2 is LQKENI. Trimming pared 5 bases from V and 5 bases from J, leaving 9 bases between. The length of the CDR3 is 12 residues. This CDR3 reads CASSGGATEAFF. The CDR3 nucleotides are TGTGCCAGCTCAGGGGGAGCGACTGAAGCTTTCTTT.